This T cell receptor beta chain was recovered during a study of patients and donors after allogeneic stem cell transplantation. This clonotype showed up many times. TCRdb called the RT-PCR reads again in MiXCR, with one record for every CDR3 protein. Of roughly 230,000 distinct CDR3 sequences in the sample, approximately 14% are singletons; the top ten hold approximately 10%. This CDR3 spans 18 amino acids. Trimming removed 4 bases from V and 4 bases from J; junction bases left unmatched: 14. Germline V gives CDR1 SGHRS, CDR2 YFSETQ. The material sequenced was blood, either unsorted or a sorted T cell fraction (not recorded which). The sequence was obtained from a human donor who was either an allogeneic HSCT recipient or a stem cell or donor lymphocyte infusion donor (not recorded which). It is not recorded whose cells these are; they may come from a transplant donor. The V call is TRBV5-1, the J call TRBJ1-4, with TRBD1 matching over 9 bases. CDR3 sequence: CASSPGTGPYQVNEKLFF. DNA for the CDR3: TGCGCCAGCAGCCCTGGGACAGGGCCCTATCAAGTTAATGAAAAACTGTTTTTT. The full variable domain, completed using reference TRBV5-1 and TRBJ1-4, is KAGVTQTPRYLIKTRGQQVTLSCSPISGHRSVSWYQQTPGQGLQFLFEYFSETQRNKGNFPGRFSGRQFSNSRSEMNVSTLELGDSALYLCASSPGTGPYQVNEKLFFGSGTQLSVL.